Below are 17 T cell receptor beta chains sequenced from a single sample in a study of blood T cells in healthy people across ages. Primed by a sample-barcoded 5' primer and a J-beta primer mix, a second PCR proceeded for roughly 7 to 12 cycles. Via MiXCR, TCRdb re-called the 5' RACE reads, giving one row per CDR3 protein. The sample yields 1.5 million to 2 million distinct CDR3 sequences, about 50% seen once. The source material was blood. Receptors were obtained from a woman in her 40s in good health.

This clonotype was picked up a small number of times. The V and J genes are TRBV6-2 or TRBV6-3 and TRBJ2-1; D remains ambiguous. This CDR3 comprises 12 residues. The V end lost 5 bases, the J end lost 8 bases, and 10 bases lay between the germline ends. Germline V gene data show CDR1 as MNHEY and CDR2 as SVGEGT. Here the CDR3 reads CASSTSLHEQFF. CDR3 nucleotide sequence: TGTGCCAGCAGTACTTCTCTCCATGAGCAGTTCTTC.

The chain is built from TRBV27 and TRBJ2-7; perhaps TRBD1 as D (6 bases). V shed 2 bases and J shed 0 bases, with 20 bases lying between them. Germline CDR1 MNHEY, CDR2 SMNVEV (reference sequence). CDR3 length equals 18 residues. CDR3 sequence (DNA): TGTGCCAGCAGTTTAAAGTCAGGGGCCAAGCTCACCTCCTACGAGCAGTACTTC. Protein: CASSLKSGAKLTSYEQYF.

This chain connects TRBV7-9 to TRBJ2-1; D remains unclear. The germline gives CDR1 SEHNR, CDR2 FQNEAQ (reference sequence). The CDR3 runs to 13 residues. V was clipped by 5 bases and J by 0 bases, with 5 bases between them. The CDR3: CASSRNSYNEQFF. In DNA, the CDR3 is TGTGCCAGCAGCCGGAACTCCTACAATGAGCAGTTCTTC.

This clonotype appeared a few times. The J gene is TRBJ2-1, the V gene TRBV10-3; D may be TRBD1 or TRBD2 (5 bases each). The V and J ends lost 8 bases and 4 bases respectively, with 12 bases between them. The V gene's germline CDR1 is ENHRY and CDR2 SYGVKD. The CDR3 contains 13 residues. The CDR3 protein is CAIWQGPYNEQFF. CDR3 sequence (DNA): TGTGCCATCTGGCAGGGACCGTACAATGAGCAGTTCTTC.

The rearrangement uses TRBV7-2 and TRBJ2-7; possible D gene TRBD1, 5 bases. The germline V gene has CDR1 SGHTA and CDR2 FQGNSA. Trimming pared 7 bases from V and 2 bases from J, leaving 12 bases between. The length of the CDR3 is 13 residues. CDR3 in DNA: TGTGCCAGCACCAACACAGGACCCTACGAGCAGTACTTC. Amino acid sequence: CASTNTGPYEQYF.

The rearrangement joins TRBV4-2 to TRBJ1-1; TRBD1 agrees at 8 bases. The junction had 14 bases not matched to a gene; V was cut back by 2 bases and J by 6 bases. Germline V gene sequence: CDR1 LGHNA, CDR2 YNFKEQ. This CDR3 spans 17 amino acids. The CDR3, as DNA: TGTGCCAGCAGCCAAACCGGGACAGGTGAACACAGGGCTGAAGCTTTCTTT. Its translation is CASSQTGTGEHRAEAFF.

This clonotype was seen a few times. CDR3 nucleotide sequence: TGTGCCAGCAGTTACTCGGGGGGTAATCCATCCTACGAGCAGTACTTC. Protein sequence: CASSYSGGNPSYEQYF. The chain links TRBV6-5 to TRBJ2-7; a possible D gene is TRBD2 (6 bases). Germline V gives CDR1 MNHEY, CDR2 SVGAGI. CDR3 length equals 16 residues. The V end was cut by 0 bases, the J end by 1 base, with 13 bases between.

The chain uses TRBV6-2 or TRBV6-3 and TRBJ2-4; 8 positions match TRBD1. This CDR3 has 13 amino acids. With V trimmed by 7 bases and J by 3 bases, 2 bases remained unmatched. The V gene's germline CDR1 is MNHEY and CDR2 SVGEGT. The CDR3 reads CASTQGDKNIQYF. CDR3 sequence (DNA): TGTGCCAGCACACAGGGGGACAAAAACATTCAGTACTTC.

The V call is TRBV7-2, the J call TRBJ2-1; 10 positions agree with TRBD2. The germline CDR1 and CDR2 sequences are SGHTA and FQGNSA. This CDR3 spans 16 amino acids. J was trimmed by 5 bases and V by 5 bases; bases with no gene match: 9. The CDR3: CASSRRLAGPDNEQFF. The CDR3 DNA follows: TGTGCCAGCAGCCGTCGACTAGCGGGCCCAGACAATGAGCAGTTCTTC. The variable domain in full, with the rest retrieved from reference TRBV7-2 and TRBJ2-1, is GAGVSQSPSNKVTEKGKDVELRCDPISGHTALYWYRQSLGQGLEFLIYFQGNSAPDKSGLPSDRFSAERTGGSVSTLTIQRTQQEDSAVYLCASSRRLAGPDNEQFFGPGTRLTVL.

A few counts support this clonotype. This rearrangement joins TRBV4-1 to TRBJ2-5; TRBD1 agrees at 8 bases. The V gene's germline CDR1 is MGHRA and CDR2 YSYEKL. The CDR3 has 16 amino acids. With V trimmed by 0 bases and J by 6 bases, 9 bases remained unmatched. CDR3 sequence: CASSQEGGTGGQTQYF. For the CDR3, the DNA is TGCGCCAGCAGCCAAGAGGGAGGAACAGGGGGACAGACCCAGTACTTC.

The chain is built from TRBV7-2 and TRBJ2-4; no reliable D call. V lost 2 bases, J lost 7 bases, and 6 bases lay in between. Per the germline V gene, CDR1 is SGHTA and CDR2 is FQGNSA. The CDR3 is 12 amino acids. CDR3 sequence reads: CASSLTGNIQYF. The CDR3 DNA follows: TGTGCCAGCAGCTTAACCGGGAACATTCAGTACTTC.

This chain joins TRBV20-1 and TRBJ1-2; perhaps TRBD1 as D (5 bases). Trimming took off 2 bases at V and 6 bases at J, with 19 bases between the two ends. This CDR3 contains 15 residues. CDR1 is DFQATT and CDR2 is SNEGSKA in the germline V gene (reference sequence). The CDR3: CSARRGKVLAHGYTF. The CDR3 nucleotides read TGCAGTGCTAGAAGGGGAAAGGTCTTGGCCCATGGCTACACCTTC.

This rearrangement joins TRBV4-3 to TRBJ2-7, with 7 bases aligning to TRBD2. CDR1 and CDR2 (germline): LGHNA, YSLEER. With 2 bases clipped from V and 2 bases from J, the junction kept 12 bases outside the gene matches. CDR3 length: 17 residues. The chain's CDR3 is CASSQKSIAGDTYEQYF. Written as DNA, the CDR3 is TGCGCCAGCAGCCAAAAGAGCATTGCGGGAGATACCTACGAGCAGTACTTC.

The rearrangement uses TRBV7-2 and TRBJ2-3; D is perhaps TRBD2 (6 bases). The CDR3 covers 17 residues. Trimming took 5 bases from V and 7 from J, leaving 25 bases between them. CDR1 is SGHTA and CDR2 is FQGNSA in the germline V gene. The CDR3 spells CASSPRLGQGGGNTQYF. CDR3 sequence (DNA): TGTGCCAGCAGCCCCAGGCTTGGGCAGGGAGGAGGTAATACGCAGTATTTT.

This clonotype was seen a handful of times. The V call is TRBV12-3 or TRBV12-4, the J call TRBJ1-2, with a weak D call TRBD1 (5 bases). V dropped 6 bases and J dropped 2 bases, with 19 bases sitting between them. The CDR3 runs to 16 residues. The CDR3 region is CASSLRDPRRNYGYTF. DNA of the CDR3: TGTGCCAGCAGCCTCCGGGACCCACGGCGGAACTATGGCTACACCTTC.

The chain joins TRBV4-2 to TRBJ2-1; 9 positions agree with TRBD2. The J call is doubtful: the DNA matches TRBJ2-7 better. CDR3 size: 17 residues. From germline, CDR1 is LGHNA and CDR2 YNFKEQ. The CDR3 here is CASSQDGRGGSYNEQYF. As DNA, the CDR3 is TGTGCCAGCAGCCAAGATGGGCGGGGGGGCTCCTACAATGAGCAGTACTTC.

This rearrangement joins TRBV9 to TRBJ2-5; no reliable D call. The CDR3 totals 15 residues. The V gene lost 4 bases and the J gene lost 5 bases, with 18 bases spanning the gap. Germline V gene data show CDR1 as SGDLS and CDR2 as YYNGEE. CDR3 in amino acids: CASSTRHSPGETQYF. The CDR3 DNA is TGTGCCAGCAGCACCCGACATTCTCCCGGGGAGACCCAGTACTTC.